Listed here are 6 T cell receptor beta chains from one sample, sequenced in a study of cytomegalovirus exposure and HLA in healthy donors. The PCR used 60 Vbeta and 13 Jbeta primers. TCRdb keeps only in-frame clones here, not all; method: immunoSEQ multiplex PCR. The sample lists approximately 79,000 clones, 70% to 85% occurring once. Sequencing was performed on PBMCs. These receptors were taken from a middle-aged man in good health and CMV-seropositive.

A note on this clone: The sample carries other DNA sequences with the same CDR3. The rearrangement links TRBV7-9 to TRBJ2-7, with unresolved D. Looked up from germline, CDR1 is SEHNR and CDR2 is FQNEAQ (reference sequence). V shed 5 bases and J shed 6 bases, with 8 bases lying between them. The CDR3 length is 11 residues. The CDR3 spells CASSPPGEQYF. In DNA, the CDR3 is TGTGCCAGCAGCCCCCCCGGCGAGCAGTACTTC.

This clone has a single count. V and J are TRBV5-4 and TRBJ2-5; D gene ambiguous. Gene TRBJ2-7 matches the end of the DNA better, so the J call may be wrong. The CDR3 is 14 amino acids. Germline V gene data show CDR1 as SGHNT and CDR2 as YYREEE (reference sequence). CDR3 region: CASSSPGDLYEQYF. The CDR3 DNA reads TGTGCCAGCAGCTCACCCGGAGATCTGTACGAGCAGTACTTC.

This chain joins TRBV27 and TRBJ1-2, with D unclear. The ends were cut back, 2 bases at V and 0 bases at J, with 7 bases in the middle. CDR3 length equals 14 residues. Germline V gene sequence: CDR1 MNHEY, CDR2 SMNVEV (reference sequence). The CDR3 here is CASSLGPSNYGYTF. The CDR3 DNA reads TGTGCCAGCAGTTTAGGGCCTTCTAACTATGGCTACACCTTC.

V is TRBV27 and J is TRBJ2-7, with D possibly being TRBD2 (6 bases). The V gene lost 4 bases and the J gene lost 7 bases, with 14 bases spanning the gap. The CDR3 has 13 residues. Germline loops: CDR1 MNHEY, CDR2 SMNVEV (reference sequence). The CDR3 reads CASSSRGAGEQYF. Written as DNA, the CDR3 is TGTGCCAGCAGTTCCCGAGGGGCGGGGGAGCAGTACTTC.

The chain uses TRBV27 and TRBJ2-7; the D is unclear. There are 15 residues in the CDR3. The germline V gene encodes CDR1 MNHEY and CDR2 SMNVEV (reference sequence). Trimming removed 6 bases at V and 1 base at J, with 16 bases between. In nucleotides, the CDR3 is TGTGCCAGCAGGTCTGTCGGCGGCCCTTCCTACGAGCAGTACTTC. This sequence encodes CASRSVGGPSYEQYF.

The chain links TRBV7-2 to TRBJ2-1, with 9 bases matching TRBD1. Germline V gene data show CDR1 as SGHTA and CDR2 as FQGNSA. The length of the CDR3 is 16 residues. The V gene end was trimmed by 7 bases and the J gene end by 7 bases; junction bases not matched to a gene: 14. CDR3 coding DNA: TGTGCCAGCAACACTATACCGGGACAGGGCCTTAATGAGCAGTTCTTC. This codes for CASNTIPGQGLNEQFF.